The next 15 T cell receptor beta chains were all read from a single sample in a study of molecular identifiers for immune sequencing clone quantification. TCRdb called the PCR reads again in MiXCR, with one record for every CDR3 protein. This sample has 250,000 to 400,000 distinct CDR3 sequences, with about 21% found just once. Material for sequencing was naive CD8+ T cells from blood, with Jurkat cell RNA spiked in. Subset reported: FACS-sorted CD8+CD4-CCR7+CD45RA+ naive T cells. Receptors originate from a human donor in good health. Some libraries in this study had Jurkat cell RNA spiked in.

This clonotype has at least ten counts. This rearrangement joins TRBV12-3 or TRBV12-4 to TRBJ2-1, with D hard to call. CDR3 length equals 18 residues. The ends were cut back, 3 bases at V and 0 bases at J, with 18 bases in the middle. The CDR3 bases are TGTGCCAGCAGTTTCTTATTATATGGCGGCGTCTCCTACAATGAGCAGTTCTTC. This encodes CASSFLLYGGVSYNEQFF.

This clonotype was detected only a few times. The chain recombines TRBV27 with TRBJ2-7, with D unclear. V lost 9 bases and J lost 0, with 18 bases in between. CDR3 length: 15 residues. Per the germline V gene, CDR1 is MNHEY and CDR2 is SMNVEV (reference sequence). The CDR3 nucleotides are TGTGCCAGTGCTTCAACCTCGAAAAGCTCCTACGAGCAGTACTTC. Amino acids: CASASTSKSSYEQYF.

The gene calls are TRBV4-3 and TRBJ2-3; the D gene is possibly TRBD1 (5 bases). The V end was cut by 0 bases, the J end by 7 bases, with 17 bases between. The CDR3 runs to 16 residues. CDR1 is LGHNA and CDR2 is YSLEER in the germline V gene. The CDR3 DNA reads TGCGCCAGCAGCCAAGATCGCTCTAATTGGGGCCATACGCAGTATTTT. This translates into CASSQDRSNWGHTQYF.

In its sample, this clonotype was seen many times. The chain's CDR3 is CSVAPPGFMNTEAFF. Written as DNA, the CDR3 is TGCAGCGTTGCCCCGCCGGGATTCATGAACACTGAAGCTTTCTTT. The chain joins TRBV29-1 to TRBJ1-1; D is unresolved. The CDR3 consists of 15 residues. CDR1 and CDR2 (germline): SQVTM, ANQGSEA. V shed 4 bases and J shed 0 bases, with 15 bases lying between them. Drawing the rest from reference TRBV29-1 and TRBJ1-1, the complete variable domain is SAVISQKPSRDICQRGTSLTIQCQVDSQVTMMFWYRQQPGQSLTLIATANQGSEATYESGFVIDKFPISRPNLTFSTLTVSNMSPEDSSIYLCSVAPPGFMNTEAFFGQGTRLTVV.

On this clonotype itself: This clone may be a read error of a much larger clone one base away. The rearrangement links TRBV12-3 or TRBV12-4 to TRBJ2-7; D not certain. CDR3 length equals 12 residues. The CDR3 here is CASGLTTVEQYF. In DNA, the CDR3 is TGTGCCAGCGGTTTAACCACGGTCGAGCAGTACTTC.

This clonotype was detected ten times or more. The chain employs TRBV5-4 and TRBJ2-5; 11 bases fit TRBD2. V gave up 4 bases and J gave up 5 bases; unmatched junction bases: 7. The CDR3 consists of 15 residues. Germline CDR1 is SGHNT and CDR2 is YYREEE (reference sequence). The CDR3 nucleotides read TGTGCCAGCAGCCCCCCGACTAGCGGGGTGGAGACCCAGTACTTC. This gives the protein CASSPPTSGVETQYF.

This clonotype was detected once. A clone one base away is much larger, so this may be a read error. The chain is built from TRBV6-2 or TRBV6-3 and TRBJ2-1; possibly TRBD1 or TRBD2 for D (5 bases each). The CDR3 totals 13 residues. The V gene's germline CDR1 is MNHEY and CDR2 SVGEGT. Trimming took off 4 bases at V and 8 bases at J, with 12 bases between the two ends. The CDR3 DNA reads as TGTGCCAGCAGTTTATTGGGACCCGATGAGCAGTTCTTC. This gives the protein CASSLLGPDEQFF.

The table lists this clonotype with many counts. This chain links TRBV7-9 with TRBJ2-2; D remains ambiguous. Germline lookup yields CDR1 SEHNR and CDR2 FQNEAQ (reference sequence). The CDR3 length is 15 residues. Trimming left V 2 bases short and J 0 bases short, with 7 bases between. The CDR3 DNA sequence: TGTGCCAGCAGCTTAACAGAGACGAACACCGGGGAGCTGTTTTTT. It specifies CASSLTETNTGELFF.

This clonotype was recorded at least ten times. CDR3 sequence (DNA): TGTGCCAGCCGACAGGGACGCGGGAGGTACACTGAAGCTTTCTTT. Translated: CASRQGRGRYTEAFF. This chain joins TRBV28 and TRBJ1-1; 7 bases fit TRBD1. Germline values: CDR1 MDHEN, CDR2 SYDVKM. After removal of 8 bases from V and 3 bases from J, the junction contained 12 bases not matched to a gene. The CDR3 loop spans 15 amino acids.

The V gene is TRBV7-2, the J gene TRBJ2-7; D perhaps matches TRBD1 (6 bases). The CDR3 is made up of 16 amino acids. Germline-derived CDR1 and CDR2 are SGHTA and FQGNSA. With 6 bases removed from V and 0 bases from J, the gap between germline ends came to 18 bases. CDR3 DNA: TGTGCCAGCAGTCTCACCGTGACAGGCCTCTCCTACGAGCAGTACTTC. Amino acid sequence: CASSLTVTGLSYEQYF. Supplemented by reference TRBV7-2 and TRBJ2-7, the full variable domain reads GAGVSQSPSNKVTEKGKDVELRCDPISGHTALYWYRQSLGQGLEFLIYFQGNSAPDKSGLPSDRFSAERTGGSVSTLTIQRTQQEDSAVYLCASSLTVTGLSYEQYFGPGTRLTVT.

This clonotype was counted ten times or more. This chain links TRBV3-1 with TRBJ2-2, with 8 bases fitting TRBD1. Germline V CDR1 and CDR2: LGHDT, YNNKEL (reference sequence). CDR3 length: 16 amino acids. V was clipped by 0 bases and J by 6 bases; unmatched bases: 6. For the CDR3, the DNA is TGTGCCAGCAGCCAAGATTTGCGACAGGGGCCCGGGGAGCTGTTTTTT. Protein: CASSQDLRQGPGELFF. Supplemented by reference TRBV3-1 and TRBJ2-2, the full variable domain reads DTAVSQTPKYLVTQMGNDKSIKCEQNLGHDTMYWYKQDSKKFLKIMFSYNNKELIINETVPNRFSPKSPDKAHLNLHINSLELGDSAVYFCASSQDLRQGPGELFFGEGSRLTVL.

This clonotype was counted only a few times. The rearrangement links TRBV30 to TRBJ2-3, with D possibly matching TRBD2 (7 bases). The CDR3 has 15 amino acids. Germline lookup yields CDR1 GTSNPN and CDR2 SVGIG (reference sequence). Trimming removed 5 bases at V and 2 bases at J, with 17 bases between. CDR3: CAWGRGGGYTDTQYF. Written as DNA, the CDR3 is TGTGCCTGGGGGAGGGGGGGCGGATACACAGATACGCAGTATTTT.

Note on this clonotype: Lacking the conserved final phenylalanine or tryptophan, this CDR3 likely reflects a read error. This chain joins TRBV7-9 and TRBJ1-1; 8 nucleotides agree with TRBD1. Looked up from germline, CDR1 is SEHNR and CDR2 is FQNEAQ (reference sequence). Losses at the gene ends were 4 bases for V and 8 bases for J; bases not matched to a gene: 6. The CDR3 is 13 residues long. Here the CDR3 DNA reads TGTGCCAGCAGCTACGCAGGGGGCTACGAAGCTTTCTTA. It codes for CASSYAGGYEAFL.

This clonotype occurred many times. J is TRBJ2-3 and V is TRBV7-9, with TRBD2 matching 9 bases. Germline CDR1 is SEHNR and CDR2 is FQNEAQ (reference sequence). Losses at the gene ends were 1 base for V and 4 bases for J; bases not matched to a gene: 3. This CDR3 contains 15 residues. The CDR3 is CASSLGLAVADTQYF. The CDR3 coding sequence is TGTGCCAGCAGCTTAGGACTAGCGGTGGCAGATACGCAGTATTTT. The whole variable domain, remainder taken from reference TRBV7-9 and TRBJ2-3, is DTGVSQNPRHKITKRGQNVTFRCDPISEHNRLYWYRQTLGQGPEFLTYFQNEAQLEKSRLLSDRFSAERPKGSFSTLEIQRTEQGDSAMYLCASSLGLAVADTQYFGPGTRLTVL.

This clonotype was observed at least ten times. This rearrangement joins TRBV12-3 or TRBV12-4 to TRBJ2-3; 7 nucleotides agree with TRBD2. The CDR3 has 16 amino acids. Trimming removed 3 bases from V and 6 bases from J; junction bases left unmatched: 12. CDR3 nucleotides: TGTGCCAGCAGTTTTGATGGGGGGGTGAGGCCGGATACGCAGTATTTT. Translated: CASSFDGGVRPDTQYF.